These T cell receptor beta chains were read from a single sample in a study of control samples from healthy donors and cancer patients. Only in-frame clones appear in the TCRdb table, and some are missing; sequencing was by immunoSEQ multiplex PCR. In the table there are about 84,000 clones, roughly 84% of which are singletons. Sample: PBMCs. These receptors were taken from a man aged 55 to 70 with head and neck cancer. CDR3s include the opening cysteine and the closing phenylalanine or tryptophan. Fields, in order: clone size, V gene, J gene, D gene, CDR3 DNA, CDR3 protein. D genes are given only for firm matches. Size is stated for part of the rows, as once, few or many counts, or as a class when the clone is expanded.

clone_size: few; v_call: TRBV30; j_call: TRBJ2-1; d_call: TRBD2; cdr3_nt: TGTGCCTGGAGTGTCGGGACTAGTTCGATCTATGAGCAGTTCTTC; cdr3_aa: CAWSVGTSSIYEQFF
clone_size: once; v_call: TRBV4-1; j_call: TRBJ2-2; d_call: TRBD2; cdr3_nt: TGCGCCAGCAGCCACATAGCGGGAAAGGCGAACACCGGGGAGCTGTTTTTT; cdr3_aa: CASSHIAGKANTGELFF
clone_size: -; v_call: TRBV27; j_call: TRBJ2-7; d_call: -; cdr3_nt: TGTGCCAGCAGTTTAAGGGCCGCCTACGAGCAGTACTTC; cdr3_aa: CASSLRAAYEQYF
clone_size: -; v_call: TRBV29-1; j_call: TRBJ2-1; d_call: TRBD2; cdr3_nt: TGCAGCGCCCGGGGAGTAGCGGGGGGCTACAATGAGCAGTTCTTC; cdr3_aa: CSARGVAGGYNEQFF
clone_size: -; v_call: TRBV3-1/TRBV3-2; j_call: TRBJ2-1; d_call: -; cdr3_nt: TGTGCCAGCAGCCCCACCCCGGGAGATGGGAATGAGCAGTTCTTC; cdr3_aa: CASSPTPGDGNEQFF
clone_size: -; v_call: TRBV7-8; j_call: TRBJ2-5; d_call: TRBD2; cdr3_nt: TGTGCCAGCAAGGAAAGCGGGAGAGAGACCCAGTACTTC; cdr3_aa: CASKESGRETQYF
clone_size: -; v_call: TRBV9; j_call: TRBJ1-2; d_call: -; cdr3_nt: TGTGCCAGCAGCGGTAGGAGGGCGGAGGTCTACAACTATGGCTACACCTTC; cdr3_aa: CASSGRRAEVYNYGYTF
clone_size: -; v_call: TRBV11-2; j_call: TRBJ1-4; d_call: TRBD1; cdr3_nt: TGTGCCAGCAGCCCCAGGGGGCTTAATGAAAAACTGTTTTTT; cdr3_aa: CASSPRGLNEKLFF
clone_size: -; v_call: TRBV4-2; j_call: TRBJ2-6; d_call: -; cdr3_nt: TGTGCCAGCAGCCTAAAGGCGGGCGCTGGGGCCAACGTCCTGACTTTC; cdr3_aa: CASSLKAGAGANVLTF
clone_size: once; v_call: TRBV11-2; j_call: TRBJ2-2; d_call: TRBD1; cdr3_nt: TGTGCCAGCAGGATCCGACAGGGGGACACCGGGGAGCTGTTTTTT; cdr3_aa: CASRIRQGDTGELFF